This T cell receptor (beta chain) was sequenced for a study of blood T cell repertoires in COVID-19. At the level of the study: There were acute and convalescent COVID-19 samples, and they came from the United States, Italy and Spain.

Repertoires were generated with immunoSEQ multiplex PCR, while TCRdb's copy carries only in-frame clones and drops some. Of about 400,000 clones listed, 80% to 90% are singletons. Germline V lookup: CDR1 SGHRS, CDR2 YFSETQ. CDR3 length equals 15 residues. Trimming removed 1 base from V and 8 bases from J, with 13 bases in between. The rearrangement links TRBV5-1 to TRBJ1-6; a possible D gene is TRBD1 (5 bases). The specimen was peripheral blood. This TCR was sampled from a woman in her sixties with COVID-19, enrolled during active disease. DNA for the CDR3: TGCGCCAGCAGCTTGAGGGGCCAGGGTGATTCACCCCTCCACTTT. It translates to CASSLRGQGDSPLHF.